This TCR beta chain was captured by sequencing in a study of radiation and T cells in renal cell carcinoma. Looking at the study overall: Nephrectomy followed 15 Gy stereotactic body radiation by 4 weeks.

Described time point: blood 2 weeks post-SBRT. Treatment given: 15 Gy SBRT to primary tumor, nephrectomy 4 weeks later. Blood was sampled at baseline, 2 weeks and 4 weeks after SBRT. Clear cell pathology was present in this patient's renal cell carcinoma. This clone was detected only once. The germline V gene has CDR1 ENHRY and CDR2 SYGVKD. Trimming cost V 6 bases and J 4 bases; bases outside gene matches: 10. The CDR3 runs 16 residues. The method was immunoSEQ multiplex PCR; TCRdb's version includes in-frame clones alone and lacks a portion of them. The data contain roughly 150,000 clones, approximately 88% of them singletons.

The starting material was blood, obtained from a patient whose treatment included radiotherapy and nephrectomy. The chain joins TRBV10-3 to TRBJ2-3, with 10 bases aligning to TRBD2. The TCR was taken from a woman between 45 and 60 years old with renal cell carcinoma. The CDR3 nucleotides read TGTGCCATCAGGGCCGAGGGCCTAGCGGGGGCAGATACGCAGTATTTT. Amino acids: CAIRAEGLAGADTQYF.